This is a list of T cell receptor beta chains from one sample in a study of cytomegalovirus exposure and HLA in healthy donors. Using immunoSEQ multiplex PCR, the repertoire was profiled, and TCRdb retains in-frame clones only, with some absent. The profile shows 120,000 to 150,000 clones, roughly four fifths of them singletons. The sequenced sample consisted of PBMCs. These receptors originate from a man aged 18 to 35 in good health and CMV-seropositive. The CDR3 runs from the conserved cysteine through the conserved F or W. The D gene is left open where the match is weak. Part of the rows lack a size; the others show once, few, many or a class for expanded clones.

TRBV4-2,TRBJ1-1,17,TRBD1,.,CASSQAFGTGDQGRAFF,TGTGCCAGCAGCCAAGCCTTCGGAACAGGGGACCAGGGGAGAGCTTTCTTT
TRBV28,TRBJ1-2,15,TRBD1,.,CASSRPGQGSYGYTF,TGTGCCAGCAGCAGGCCGGGACAGGGGAGCTATGGCTACACCTTC
TRBV11-2,TRBJ2-5,18,TRBD1,.,CASSLGVQGIGYQETQYF,TGTGCCAGCAGCTTAGGGGTACAGGGGATTGGGTACCAAGAGACCCAGTACTTC
TRBV5-1,TRBJ1-2,16,TRBD1,.,CASSLGRGPDNYGYTF,TGCGCCAGCAGCTTGGGAAGGGGGCCTGATAACTATGGCTACACCTTC
TRBV28,TRBJ2-5,16,TRBD1,once,CASSLLGQVKQETQYF,TGTGCCAGCAGTTTACTCGGACAGGTTAAGCAAGAGACCCAGTACTTC
TRBV11-1,TRBJ2-7,15,TRBD2,once,CASSPTSGRSHEQYF,TGTGCCAGCAGCCCAACTAGCGGGAGGAGCCACGAGCAGTACTTC
TRBV7-8,TRBJ2-7,15,TRBD2,once,CASSLIRGDSYEQYF,TGTGCCAGCAGCTTAATTCGGGGGGATTCCTACGAGCAGTACTTC
TRBV27,TRBJ1-1,11,.,.,CASSLYGFAFF,TGTGCCAGCAGTTTGTATGGCTTCGCTTTCTTT
TRBV6-5,TRBJ2-7,13,TRBD2,many,CASLSSGRYEQYF,TGTGCCAGCCTTTCTAGCGGGAGATACGAGCAGTACTTC
TRBV11-2,TRBJ2-1,16,.,.,CASSFRSRVPYNEQFF,TGTGCCAGCAGCTTTCGTAGCCGGGTGCCCTACAATGAGCAGTTCTTC
TRBV5-7,TRBJ1-4,15,.,.,CASSLRGTTNEKLFF,TGTGCCAGCAGCTTAAGAGGGACAACTAATGAAAAACTGTTTTTT
TRBV4-2,TRBJ2-3,16,TRBD2,.,CASRPKEVAGADTQYF,TGTGCCAGCAGACCCAAGGAAGTAGCGGGAGCGGATACGCAGTATTTT
TRBV6-5,TRBJ2-3,13,.,.,CASSSPGTDTQYF,TGTGCCAGCAGTTCTCCAGGAACAGATACGCAGTATTTT
TRBV2,TRBJ2-2,16,TRBD2,.,CASSDRGTSVAGELFF,TGTGCCAGCAGTGATCGCGGGACTAGCGTGGCCGGGGAGCTGTTTTTT
TRBV28,TRBJ2-2,14,.,once,CASSFFRRGGELFF,TGTGCCAGCAGTTTTTTTCGTAGAGGCGGGGAGCTGTTTTTT
TRBV5-6,TRBJ2-7,14,.,.,CASSETGRSYEQYF,TGTGCCAGCAGCGAGACGGGAAGGTCCTACGAGCAGTACTTC
TRBV28,TRBJ1-1,11,.,.,CASSFYTEAFF,TGTGCCAGCAGTTTCTACACTGAAGCTTTCTTT
TRBV9,TRBJ2-3,14,.,.,CASSVLRGTDTQYF,TGTGCCAGCAGCGTTTTGCGGGGAACAGATACGCAGTATTTT
TRBV2,TRBJ2-7,15,TRBD2,.,CASSNSGNPTAEQYF,TGTGCCAGCTCCAATAGCGGGAACCCCACCGCCGAGCAGTACTTC
TRBV6-5,TRBJ2-1,15,TRBD2,.,CASRPTSGGQNEQFF,TGTGCCAGCAGACCCACTAGCGGGGGGCAGAATGAGCAGTTCTTC
TRBV23-1,TRBJ1-3,17,.,.,CASSQSLQRISGNTIYF,TGCGCCAGCAGTCAATCTCTCCAGAGGATCTCTGGAAACACCATATATTTT
TRBV28,TRBJ1-5,13,.,.,CASSRPGDQPQHF,TGTGCCAGCAGCCGACCGGGAGACCAGCCCCAGCATTTT
TRBV28,TRBJ1-1,13,TRBD1,.,CASSYRGNTEAFF,TGTGCCAGCAGTTACAGGGGGAACACTGAAGCTTTCTTT
TRBV2,TRBJ1-5,18,TRBD1,.,CASGGVTGTGSRNQPQHF,TGTGCCAGCGGAGGGGTAACCGGGACAGGGTCCAGGAATCAGCCCCAGCATTTT
TRBV2,TRBJ1-2,14,.,.,CASSLTGIPRGYTF,TGTGCCAGCAGTCTTACAGGAATACCCAGAGGCTACACCTTC
TRBV5-1,TRBJ2-3,15,TRBD1,.,CASSLPGQGTDTQYF,TGCGCCAGCAGCTTACCGGGACAGGGTACAGATACGCAGTATTTT
TRBV6-4,TRBJ1-2,13,.,.,CASSVDSYYGYTF,TGTGCCAGCAGTGTGGACAGCTACTATGGCTACACCTTC
TRBV6-1,TRBJ2-1,15,.,few,CASSGLANSYNEQFF,TGTGCCAGCAGTGGTCTAGCGAACTCCTACAATGAGCAGTTCTTC
TRBV5-1,TRBJ2-2,20,.,.,CASSLSTIRRGRANTGELFF,TGCGCCAGCAGCTTATCGACAATAAGAAGGGGCAGGGCGAACACCGGGGAGCTGTTTTTT
TRBV14,TRBJ1-1,11,.,.,CASSPLLEAFF,TGTGCCAGCAGCCCCCTACTTGAAGCTTTCTTT
TRBV6-6,TRBJ2-5,14,TRBD1,.,CASRPGQFQETQYF,TGTGCCAGCAGGCCGGGACAGTTTCAAGAGACCCAGTACTTC
TRBV5-1,TRBJ2-2,17,.,.,CASSLRSLGQNTGELFF,TGCGCCAGCAGCTTGCGGTCGTTGGGACAGAACACCGGGGAGCTGTTTTTT
TRBV4-2,TRBJ1-5,16,.,.,CASSQVKTGPNQPQHF,TGTGCCAGCAGCCAAGTCAAAACAGGTCCGAATCAGCCCCAGCATTTT
TRBV28,TRBJ2-7,11,.,.,CASESSYEQYF,TGTGCCAGTGAGAGCTCCTACGAGCAGTACTTC
TRBV2,TRBJ2-2,15,.,.,CASSGRAGGTGELFF,TGTGCCAGCAGTGGGCGGGCCGGGGGCACCGGGGAGCTGTTTTTT